This note documents a single T cell receptor (beta chain) sequence. The antigen is undetermined. Here immunoSEQ multiplex PCR was the method, and the copy in TCRdb shows in-frame clones only, minus some. Among about 33,000 clones listed, over 75% were seen once. Time point: time of PML onset. The junction had 6 bases not matched to a gene; V was cut back by 7 bases and J by 1 base. The CDR3 runs to 15 residues. The germline gives CDR1 MNHEY, CDR2 SVGAGI. This sample is drawn from a study of multiple sclerosis patients with progressive multifocal leukoencephalopathy. Study conclusions and caveats: PML-onset expanded TRB clones were detectable before and during natalizumab therapy. Less diverse TRB repertoires were suggested in most PML patients.

The chain uses TRBV6-5 and TRBJ2-2; 7 bases line up with TRBD1. The sequence came from a human donor with progressive multifocal leukoencephalopathy. Material: PBMCs, obtained from a patient treated with natalizumab. The CDR3 bases are TGTGCCAGCAAGGGGGCGGACATGAACACCGGGGAGCTGTTTTTT. Translated, it gives CASKGADMNTGELFF.